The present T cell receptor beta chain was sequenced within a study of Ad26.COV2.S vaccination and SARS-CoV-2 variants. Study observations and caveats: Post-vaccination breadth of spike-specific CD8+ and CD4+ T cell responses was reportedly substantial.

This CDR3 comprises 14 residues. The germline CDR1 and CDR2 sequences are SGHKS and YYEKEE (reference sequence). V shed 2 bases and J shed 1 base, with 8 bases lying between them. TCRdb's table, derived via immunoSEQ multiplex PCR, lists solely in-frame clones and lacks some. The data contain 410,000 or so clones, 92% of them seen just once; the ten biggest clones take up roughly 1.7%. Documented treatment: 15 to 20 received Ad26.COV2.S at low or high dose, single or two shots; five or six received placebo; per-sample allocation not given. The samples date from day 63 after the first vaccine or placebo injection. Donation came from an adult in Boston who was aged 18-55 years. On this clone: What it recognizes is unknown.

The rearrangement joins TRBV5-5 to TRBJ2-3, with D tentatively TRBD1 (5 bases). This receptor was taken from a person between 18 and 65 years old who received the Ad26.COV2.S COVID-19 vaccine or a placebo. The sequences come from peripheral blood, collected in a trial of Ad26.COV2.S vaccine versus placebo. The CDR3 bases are TGTGCCAGCAGCTTAGGGGCAGGCACAGATACGCAGTATTTT. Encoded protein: CASSLGAGTDTQYF.